Below are 17 T cell receptor beta chains sequenced from a single sample in a study of shared clonotypes between healthy human individuals. Terminally differentiated effector memory CD45RA+ cells were excluded from the naive CD8 cells, which were CD45RO-negative and positively selected for CCR7. Produced via immunoSEQ multiplex PCR; TCRdb's table is partial and in-frame only. The table records millions of clones, roughly 94% of them present only once. Material for sequencing was naive CD8+ T cells sorted from blood. The receptors shown here come from a man aged 18 to 29 in good health.

This clone was counted a single time. This chain uses TRBV28 with TRBJ1-1; D is undetermined. The CDR3 runs 12 residues. The germline V gene encodes CDR1 MDHEN and CDR2 SYDVKM. Trimming removed 3 bases at V and 4 bases at J, with 6 bases between. Written as DNA, the CDR3 is TGTGCCAGCAGTTTCGATGGCACTGAAGCTTTCTTT. Translating gives CASSFDGTEAFF.

The gene calls are TRBV11-2 and TRBJ2-1; D gene unclear. Germline CDR1 reads SGHAT; CDR2 reads FQNNGV. V lost 0 bases and J 8 bases, leaving 20 bases between the germline ends. This CDR3 contains 17 residues. DNA for the CDR3: TGTGCCAGCAGCTTAGACGTGTCGGAGAAACGTTTCGATGAGCAGTTCTTC. As protein: CASSLDVSEKRFDEQFF. Drawing the rest from reference TRBV11-2 and TRBJ2-1, the complete variable domain is EAGVAQSPRYKIIEKRQSVAFWCNPISGHATLYWYQQILGQGPKLLIQFQNNGVVDDSQLPKDRFSAERLKGVDSTLKIQPAKLEDSAVYLCASSLDVSEKRFDEQFFGPGTRLTVL.

This chain joins TRBV10-2 and TRBJ2-7; 9 positions match TRBD2. The junction had 6 bases not matched to a gene; V was cut back by 7 bases and J by 2 bases. Germline CDR1 is WSHSY and CDR2 is SAAADI. This CDR3 is built from 14 residues. The CDR3 protein is CASKETSGPYEQYF. CDR3 in DNA: TGCGCCAGCAAGGAGACTAGCGGTCCCTACGAGCAGTACTTC.

The chain links TRBV4-3 to TRBJ2-1; the D gene is possibly TRBD1 (5 bases). Germline CDR1 is LGHNA and CDR2 is YSLEER. The CDR3 runs 16 residues. Trimming cost V 1 base and J 0 bases, with 10 bases left between them. The CDR3 protein is CASSQVAGPSYNEQFF. CDR3 coding DNA: TGCGCCAGCAGCCAAGTTGCAGGGCCCTCCTACAATGAGCAGTTCTTC.

The chain is built from TRBV28 and TRBJ1-5; D remains unclear. V was trimmed by 3 bases and J by 0 bases, leaving 6 bases between them. This CDR3 has 14 residues. CDR1 MDHEN and CDR2 SYDVKM come from the germline V gene. CDR3 nucleotides: TGTGCCAGCAGTTTCGGTTCTAGCAATCAGCCCCAGCATTTT. Encoded protein: CASSFGSSNQPQHF.

The chain carries TRBV29-1 and TRBJ1-2, with a possible D match to TRBD1 (5 bases). This CDR3 is 11 amino acids long. Germline CDR1 SQVTM, CDR2 ANQGSEA. V was cut by 3 bases and J by 12 bases, with 14 bases left in between. In DNA, the CDR3 is TGCAGCGTTGATCCAGGCGGAGGGGACACCTTC. As protein: CSVDPGGGDTF. Using reference TRBV29-1 and TRBJ1-2 for the parts outside the CDR3, the full variable domain is SAVISQKPSRDICQRGTSLTIQCQVDSQVTMMFWYRQQPGQSLTLIATANQGSEATYESGFVIDKFPISRPNLTFSTLTVSNMSPEDSSIYLCSVDPGGGDTFGSGTRLTVV.

V and J are TRBV5-1 and TRBJ2-7; D is possibly TRBD1 (5 bases). Deletions cut 6 bases from V and 0 bases from J, with 13 bases between. The CDR3 loop spans 14 amino acids. The germline CDR1 and CDR2 sequences are SGHRS and YFSETQ. The CDR3 is CASTRDRDSYEQYF. The CDR3, as DNA: TGCGCCAGCACCAGAGACAGAGACTCCTACGAGCAGTACTTC.

The rearrangement links TRBV15 to TRBJ1-4, with D possibly being TRBD1 (6 bases). Deletions cut 8 bases from V and 5 bases from J, with 15 bases between. This CDR3 region has 14 residues. Germline V gene lookup returns CDR1 LNHNV and CDR2 YYDKDF (reference sequence). The CDR3: CATSREGGNEKLFF. The CDR3 coding sequence is TGTGCCACCTCAAGGGAGGGGGGCAATGAAAAACTGTTTTTT.

The rearrangement uses TRBV5-1 and TRBJ2-5, with a possible D match to TRBD1 (5 bases). The CDR3 contains 16 residues. CDR1 SGHRS and CDR2 YFSETQ come from the germline V gene. V gave up 5 bases and J gave up 5 bases, with 22 bases separating them. CDR3 in DNA: TGCGCCAGCAGAGGGGTTCCCTTCGACCTTTGGGAGACCCAGTACTTC. Its protein is CASRGVPFDLWETQYF.

The rearrangement links TRBV11-3 to TRBJ1-2; 10 bases align to TRBD1. This CDR3 has 15 residues. The V gene end was trimmed by 5 bases and the J gene end by 5 bases; junction bases not matched to a gene: 8. Looked up from germline, CDR1 is SGHNT and CDR2 is YENEEA. The CDR3 DNA is TGTGCCAGCAGCCCTGGGGGACAGGGGATGTATGGCTACACCTTC. Translation gives CASSPGGQGMYGYTF.

The rearrangement links TRBV5-1 to TRBJ1-1, with a possible D match to TRBD1 (6 bases). Germline V gene data show CDR1 as SGHRS and CDR2 as YFSETQ. CDR3 length: 13 residues. Trimming pared 0 bases from V and 8 bases from J, leaving 11 bases between. As DNA, the CDR3 is TGCGCCAGCAGCTTGGTGGGGACATTCGAAGCTTTCTTT. Amino acid sequence: CASSLVGTFEAFF.

The chain uses TRBV6-5 and TRBJ1-5, with D uncertain. The CDR3 contains 15 residues. Germline V gives CDR1 MNHEY, CDR2 SVGAGI. V lost 6 bases and J 0 bases, leaving 12 bases between the germline ends. The CDR3 sequence: CASRPGGNSNQPQHF. The CDR3 bases are TGTGCCAGCAGACCAGGAGGGAATAGCAATCAGCCCCAGCATTTT.

This chain connects TRBV4-2 to TRBJ1-2; no reliable D call. Germline assignment: CDR1 LGHNA and CDR2 YNFKEQ. Trimming cost V 0 bases and J 4 bases, with 6 bases left between them. The CDR3 is 13 residues long. CDR3 sequence reads: CASSQDLAYGYTF. The CDR3 region has the DNA TGTGCCAGCAGCCAAGATCTCGCCTATGGCTACACCTTC.

The chain is built from TRBV4-3 and TRBJ1-2; D is unresolved. V was shortened by 1 base and J by 2 bases, with 8 bases between the two germline ends. This CDR3 has 14 amino acids. Per the germline V gene, CDR1 is LGHNA and CDR2 is YSLEER. Here the CDR3 reads CASSQARGNYGYTF. The CDR3 DNA is TGCGCCAGCAGCCAAGCCCGGGGAAACTATGGCTACACCTTC.

V usage is TRBV7-8 and J usage is TRBJ2-7; 11 positions agree with TRBD2. With V trimmed by 7 bases and J by 2 bases, 13 bases remained unmatched. CDR3 length: 17 residues. Germline loops: CDR1 SGHVS, CDR2 FQNEAQ. The CDR3 nucleotides are TGTGCCAGCACCGATGCGCTGCTAGCGGGGGGACCCTACGAGCAGTACTTC. It is translated as CASTDALLAGGPYEQYF.

The CDR3 is CASSLARYTEAFF. In DNA, the CDR3 is TGTGCCAGCAGTTTAGCCCGGTACACTGAAGCTTTCTTT. V gene TRBV27 combines with J gene TRBJ1-1, with no clear D. The CDR3 extends over 13 amino acids. V gave up 2 bases and J gave up 3 bases, with 7 bases separating them. In germline, CDR1 is MNHEY, CDR2 SMNVEV (reference sequence).

This clone has just one count. V and J are TRBV7-9 and TRBJ1-4, with a tentative D call TRBD1 (5 bases). The V gene's germline CDR1 is SEHNR and CDR2 FQNEAQ (reference sequence). The length of the CDR3 is 16 residues. Trimming removed 5 bases from V and 4 bases from J, with 17 bases in between. CDR3 sequence (DNA): TGTGCCAGCAGCCCCCCGGGGCTCCCTGATAATGAAAAACTGTTTTTT. Translating gives CASSPPGLPDNEKLFF.